Listed below are T cell receptor beta chains from one sample, sequenced in a study of CD4+ T cells in melanoma. Produced via immunoSEQ multiplex PCR; TCRdb's table is partial and in-frame only. The repertoire consists of 110,000 to 150,000 clones, with nearly 95% occurring once and the leading ten covering 1.5% to 1.9%. These receptors were collected from a human donor with melanoma. Both conserved end residues are part of each CDR3. A D gene is named only where the DNA matches it firmly.

d_call j_call v_call cdr3_aa
TRBD2 TRBJ2-5 TRBV2 CASSPGLAGEETQYF
- TRBJ2-5 TRBV2 CASSEALTRETQYF
- TRBJ1-1 TRBV11-1 CASSLAAGATNTEAFF
- TRBJ1-2 TRBV5-1 CASSLNPQTGSGYTF
- TRBJ1-4 TRBV7-2 CASSLSGAGLREKLFF
- TRBJ2-3 TRBV7-3 CASSLTGRGSTDTQYF
- TRBJ2-7 TRBV11-3 CASRGGGGNEQYF
TRBD2 TRBJ2-3 TRBV19 CASTAKLAGGTDTQYF
- TRBJ1-1 TRBV7-2 CASSSSVTTEAFF
- TRBJ2-7 TRBV21-1 CASGPAYYSYEQYF
TRBD2 TRBJ2-1 TRBV27 CASRPGLDNEQFF
- TRBJ2-7 TRBV27 CASRPGQAYEQYF
- TRBJ1-6 TRBV2 CASSGGRVSSPLHF
TRBD1 TRBJ1-2 TRBV13 CASRNLDRVQGYTF
- TRBJ2-1 TRBV30 CAWGGRYNEQFF
- TRBJ2-1 TRBV20-1 CSARPTDEQFF
- TRBJ1-5 TRBV6-1 CASSDRDFSGNQPQHF
- TRBJ2-3 TRBV5-4 CASSPAQTGTDTQYF
TRBD1 TRBJ1-2 TRBV6-5 CASRTGQGMIGYTF
- TRBJ2-5 TRBV30 CAWSVTQETQYF
TRBD1 TRBJ1-2 TRBV19 CASSLRQGGSYNYGYTF
TRBD1 TRBJ2-7 TRBV30 CAWTCPTGRTYEQYF
- TRBJ1-2 TRBV5-1 CASSDPGVGGYTF